Listed here are 23 T cell receptor beta chains from one sample, sequenced in a study of shared clonotypes between healthy human individuals. Clones were sequenced by immunoSEQ multiplex PCR, and TCRdb holds only the in-frame ones, with some missing. The sample lists 450,000 to 500,000 clones; 76% were seen once. The sequenced sample consisted of PBMCs. The receptors shown here come from a woman aged 40 to 50 in good health. Some clones in this sample may be carry-over from other donors' samples.

The V call is TRBV11-2, the J call TRBJ2-6, with 7 bases matching TRBD1. The junction had 4 bases not matched to a gene; V was cut back by 5 bases and J by 3 bases. The germline CDR1 and CDR2 sequences are SGHAT and FQNNGV. The CDR3 extends over 15 amino acids. The CDR3 bases are TGTGCCAGCAGCCCTTGGGACAGTGGGGCCAACGTCCTGACTTTC. This codes for CASSPWDSGANVLTF.

This chain uses TRBV7-9 with TRBJ1-1; D is ambiguous. CDR1 is SEHNR, CDR2 FQNEAQ, per germline (reference sequence). This CDR3 comprises 15 residues. The V end was cut by 4 bases, the J end by 1 base, with 13 bases between. The CDR3 region is CASSSAPIGNTEAFF. DNA of the CDR3: TGTGCCAGCAGCTCTGCTCCCATCGGGAACACTGAAGCTTTCTTT.

This clone was recorded a few times. The gene calls are TRBV9 and TRBJ2-7; D possibly corresponds to TRBD2 (6 bases). Trimming pared 1 base from V and 3 bases from J, leaving 11 bases between. The germline V gene has CDR1 SGDLS and CDR2 YYNGEE. The length of the CDR3 is 14 residues. The CDR3 reads CASSVSPSDYEQYF. CDR3 bases: TGTGCCAGCAGCGTATCCCCTAGCGACTACGAGCAGTACTTC.

This clone was counted a few times. The chain has TRBV6-5 and TRBJ2-7; D perhaps matches TRBD1 (5 bases). V gave up 2 bases and J gave up 4 bases, with 6 bases separating them. Germline CDR1 is MNHEY and CDR2 is SVGAGI. The CDR3 is 12 amino acids. This CDR3 is CASSYRGYEQYF. In DNA form, the CDR3 reads TGTGCCAGCAGTTACAGGGGTTACGAGCAGTACTTC.

This clone appeared a few times. This sequence joins TRBV7-6 and TRBJ2-1, with TRBD2 identical over 9 bases. The germline V gene has CDR1 SGHVS and CDR2 FNYEAQ. This CDR3 spans 14 amino acids. With V trimmed by 8 bases and J by 1 base, 3 bases remained unmatched. CDR3 residues: CASATSGSYNEQFF. The CDR3 region has the DNA TGTGCCAGCGCCACTAGCGGGTCCTACAATGAGCAGTTCTTC.

The chain is built from TRBV11-1 and TRBJ1-1; the match to TRBD1 covers 9 bases. CDR1 SGHAT and CDR2 FQDESV come from the germline V gene (reference sequence). Trimming at V came to 4 bases and at J to 5 bases, leaving 5 bases not matched to a gene. The CDR3 totals 14 residues. Written as DNA, the CDR3 is TGTGCCAGCAGCTCAACAGGGGGCCAAACTGAAGCTTTCTTT. It yields the protein CASSSTGGQTEAFF.

Turning to this clone: This sample includes further DNA sequences coding for the same CDR3. The rearrangement uses TRBV25-1 and TRBJ2-5, with 11 bases identical to TRBD1. The DNA matches TRBJ2-7 better at its end, which makes the J call doubtful. Germline V gives CDR1 MGHDK, CDR2 SYGVNS. This CDR3 is built from 14 residues. This CDR3 is CASSRTGGTYEQYF. CDR3 nucleotides: TGTGCCAGCAGTCGGACAGGGGGCACATACGAGCAGTACTTC.

The chain is built from TRBV9 and TRBJ1-2; the D gene is possibly TRBD1 (5 bases). Germline assignment: CDR1 SGDLS and CDR2 YYNGEE. There are 14 residues in the CDR3. V was shortened by 2 bases and J by 2 bases, with 10 bases between the two germline ends. The CDR3, as DNA: TGTGCCAGCAGCGTGGAGGGGAACAACTATGGCTACACCTTC. Its protein is CASSVEGNNYGYTF.

This clone was seen a few times. The V gene is TRBV30, the J gene TRBJ1-2, with D possibly TRBD1 on 6 matching bases. CDR3 length equals 13 residues. From germline, CDR1 is GTSNPN and CDR2 SVGIG (reference sequence). The V end was cut by 0 bases, the J end by 7 bases, with 12 bases between. In DNA form, the CDR3 reads TGTGCCTGGAGTGTTGGCCGGACAGCTGGCTACACCTTC. Its protein product is CAWSVGRTAGYTF.

Notes on this clone: The sample carries other DNA sequences with the same CDR3. The chain combines TRBV19 with TRBJ2-1, with 8 bases fitting TRBD2. Germline CDR1 is LNHDA and CDR2 is SQIVND (reference sequence). The CDR3 is 15 residues long. J was trimmed by 0 bases and V by 3 bases; bases with no gene match: 1. Here the CDR3 reads CASSISGSSYNEQFF. In DNA, the CDR3 is TGTGCCAGTAGTATCAGCGGGAGCTCCTACAATGAGCAGTTCTTC.

This rearrangement joins TRBV5-4 to TRBJ2-4; tentatively, D is TRBD2 (5 bases). Trimming took 0 bases from V and 4 from J, leaving 14 bases between them. CDR3 length: 16 residues. Germline CDR1 and CDR2: SGHNT and YYREEE (reference sequence). This CDR3 reads CASSLAGGPLKNIQYF. CDR3 DNA sequence: TGTGCCAGCAGCTTGGCCGGCGGGCCACTGAAAAACATTCAGTACTTC.

J is TRBJ2-2 and V is TRBV19; 7 bases map to TRBD2. Germline V gene sequence: CDR1 LNHDA, CDR2 SQIVND (reference sequence). With 6 bases clipped from V and 6 bases from J, the junction kept 13 bases outside the gene matches. The CDR3 sequence is 16 residues long. The CDR3 loop is CASRTSARPTSGELFF. The CDR3 DNA is TGTGCCAGTAGAACTAGCGCCCGTCCCACTTCCGGGGAGCTGTTTTTT.

This clone was seen a single time. V usage is TRBV5-6 and J usage is TRBJ2-5; TRBD1 matches at 10 bases. The V segment lost 3 bases and the J segment 4 bases; nucleotides outside the gene matches: 6. CDR3 length: 15 amino acids. Germline values: CDR1 SGHDT, CDR2 YYEEEE. The CDR3 loop reads CASSSRTGGGETQYF. The CDR3 bases are TGTGCCAGCAGCTCCCGGACAGGGGGTGGAGAGACCCAGTACTTC.

The chain couples TRBV7-6 to TRBJ2-7; the D gene could be TRBD1 or TRBD2 (5 bases each). This CDR3 is 14 amino acids long. Per the germline V gene, CDR1 is SGHVS and CDR2 is FNYEAQ. V was trimmed by 3 bases and J by 4 bases, leaving 13 bases between them. CDR3 amino acids: CASSLGVSAYEQYF. Here the CDR3 DNA reads TGTGCCAGCAGCTTGGGGGTCTCAGCATACGAGCAGTACTTC.

This sequence joins TRBV7-8 and TRBJ2-1; 12 nucleotides align to TRBD1. Trimming at V came to 5 bases and at J to 8 bases, leaving 13 bases not matched to a gene. This CDR3 spans 17 amino acids. The germline V gene has CDR1 SGHVS and CDR2 FQNEAQ. The CDR3 region has the DNA TGTGCCAGCAGCCCCCTTACTCCGGGACAGGGGGCCCATGAGCAGTTCTTC. This encodes CASSPLTPGQGAHEQFF.

Worth noting for this clone: Relative to the germline gene, one junction end is altered; a read error may explain this. The chain has TRBV30 and TRBJ2-2; 7 positions match TRBD2. This CDR3 is 18 amino acids long. Germline CDR1 GTSNPN, CDR2 SVGIG (reference sequence). Here the CDR3 DNA reads TGTGCCTGGAGCCAGATCCGAATGGGCGGGAGTAAGGCCGGGGGGCTGTTTTTT. Its protein is CAWSQIRMGGSKAGGLFF. Filled out from reference TRBV30 and TRBJ2-2, the complete variable domain reads SQTIHQWPATLVQPVGSPLSLECTVEGTSNPNLYWYRQAAGRGLQLLFYSVGIGQISSEVPQNLSASRPQDRQFILSSKKLLLSDSGFYLCAWSQIRMGGSKAGGLFFGEGSRLTVL.

V usage is TRBV28 and J usage is TRBJ2-1; D ambiguous. Trimming pared 4 bases from V and 7 bases from J, leaving 8 bases between. Germline loops: CDR1 MDHEN, CDR2 SYDVKM. This CDR3 contains 12 residues. DNA of the CDR3: TGTGCCAGCAGTTCCCCTCGGAATGAGCAGTTCTTC. This gives the protein CASSSPRNEQFF.

The genes are TRBV5-1 and TRBJ1-3, with 10 bases fitting TRBD1. With V trimmed by 5 bases and J by 0 bases, 8 bases remained unmatched. Germline V gene lookup returns CDR1 SGHRS and CDR2 YFSETQ. The CDR3 contains 17 residues. CDR3 nucleotides: TGCGCCAGCAGTCTCAGACAGGGGGCCCACTCTGGAAACACCATATATTTT. The encoded protein is CASSLRQGAHSGNTIYF. Complete variable domain (other parts from reference TRBV5-1 and TRBJ1-3): KAGVTQTPRYLIKTRGQQVTLSCSPISGHRSVSWYQQTPGQGLQFLFEYFSETQRNKGNFPGRFSGRQFSNSRSEMNVSTLELGDSALYLCASSLRQGAHSGNTIYFGEGSWLTVV.

The chain carries TRBV7-6 and TRBJ2-3, with D perhaps matching TRBD2 (6 bases). The CDR3 spans 14 residues. The V gene's germline CDR1 is SGHVS and CDR2 FNYEAQ. V was cut by 5 bases and J by 1 base, with 10 bases left in between. CDR3 amino acids: CASSRRAGTDTQYF. In DNA form, the CDR3 reads TGTGCCAGCAGCAGGAGGGCCGGCACAGATACGCAGTATTTT.

J is TRBJ1-1 and V is TRBV5-1; 7 bases agree with TRBD1. CDR3 length: 17 residues. Germline-derived CDR1 and CDR2 are SGHRS and YFSETQ. J gave up 6 bases and V 4 bases, and 18 bases lay outside the gene matches. CDR3 region: CASSRRTTGSRGSEAFF. CDR3 DNA: TGCGCCAGCAGCCGCCGTACTACAGGGAGCAGGGGGTCTGAAGCTTTCTTT.

J is TRBJ2-2 and V is TRBV9; maybe TRBD1 (5 bases). V was pared by 2 bases and J by 6 bases, with 14 bases between. The CDR3 totals 15 residues. Germline loops: CDR1 SGDLS, CDR2 YYNGEE. The CDR3 loop reads CASSVGRVGAGELFF. CDR3 in DNA: TGTGCCAGCAGCGTTGGCAGGGTTGGGGCCGGGGAGCTGTTTTTT.

The chain employs TRBV7-9 and TRBJ2-1; weak D call: TRBD2 (7 bases). Germline CDR1 SEHNR, CDR2 FQNEAQ (reference sequence). Trimming removed 0 bases at V and 1 base at J, with 16 bases between. The CDR3 is 18 residues long. The CDR3 reads CASSLAKRGAASYNEQFF. The CDR3 DNA reads TGTGCCAGCAGCTTAGCGAAACGGGGGGCCGCGTCCTACAATGAGCAGTTCTTC.

Concerning this clone: Mismatch with germline at one junction end may stem from a read error. V and J are TRBV7-2 and TRBJ1-4; TRBD1 might be the D (5 bases). The CDR3 has 15 amino acids. Per germline, CDR1 SGHTA and CDR2 FQGNSA. The CDR3 DNA sequence: TGTGCCAGCAGCCCTCGTCAGGGTTCTAACGAAAAACTGTTTTTT. It is translated as CASSPRQGSNEKLFF.